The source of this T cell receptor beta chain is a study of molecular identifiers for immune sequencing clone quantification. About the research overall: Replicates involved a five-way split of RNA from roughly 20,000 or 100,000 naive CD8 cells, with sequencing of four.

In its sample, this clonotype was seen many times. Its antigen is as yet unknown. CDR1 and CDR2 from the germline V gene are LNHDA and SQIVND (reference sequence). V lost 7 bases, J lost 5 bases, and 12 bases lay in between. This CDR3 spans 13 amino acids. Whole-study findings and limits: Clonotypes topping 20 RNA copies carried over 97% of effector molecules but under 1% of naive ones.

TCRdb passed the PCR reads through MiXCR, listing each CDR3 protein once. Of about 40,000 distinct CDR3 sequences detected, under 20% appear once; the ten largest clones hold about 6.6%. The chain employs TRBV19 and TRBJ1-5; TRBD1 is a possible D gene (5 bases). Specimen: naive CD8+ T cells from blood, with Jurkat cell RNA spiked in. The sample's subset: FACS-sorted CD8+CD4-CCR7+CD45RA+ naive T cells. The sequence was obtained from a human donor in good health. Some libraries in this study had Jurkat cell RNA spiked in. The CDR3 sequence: CASTYWGDQPQHF. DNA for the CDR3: TGTGCCAGTACCTATTGGGGGGATCAGCCCCAGCATTTT.